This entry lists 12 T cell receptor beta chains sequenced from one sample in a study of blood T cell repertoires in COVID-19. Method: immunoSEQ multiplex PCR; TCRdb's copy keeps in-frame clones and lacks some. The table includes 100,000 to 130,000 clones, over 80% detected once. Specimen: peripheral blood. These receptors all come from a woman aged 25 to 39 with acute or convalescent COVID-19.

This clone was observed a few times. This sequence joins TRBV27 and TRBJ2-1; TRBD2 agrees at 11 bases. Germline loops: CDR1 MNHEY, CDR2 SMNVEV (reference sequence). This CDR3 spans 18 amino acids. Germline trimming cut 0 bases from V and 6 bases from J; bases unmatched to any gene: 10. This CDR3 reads CASSLSGRRLAGSNEQFF. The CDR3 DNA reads TGTGCCAGCAGTTTATCAGGTCGTCGACTAGCGGGGAGCAATGAGCAGTTCTTC.

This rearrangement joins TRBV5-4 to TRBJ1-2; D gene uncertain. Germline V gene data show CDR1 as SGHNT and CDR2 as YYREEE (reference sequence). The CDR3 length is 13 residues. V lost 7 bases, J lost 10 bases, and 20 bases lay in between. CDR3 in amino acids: CASWERGSGVYTF. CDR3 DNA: TGTGCCAGCTGGGAGAGAGGGAGCGGGGTCTACACCTTC.

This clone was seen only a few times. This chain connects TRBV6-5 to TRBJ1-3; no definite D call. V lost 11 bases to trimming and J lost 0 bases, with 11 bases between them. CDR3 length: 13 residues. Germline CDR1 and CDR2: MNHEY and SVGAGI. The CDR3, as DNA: TGTGCCGGATCACTAAGCTCTGGAAACACCATATATTTT. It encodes CAGSLSSGNTIYF.

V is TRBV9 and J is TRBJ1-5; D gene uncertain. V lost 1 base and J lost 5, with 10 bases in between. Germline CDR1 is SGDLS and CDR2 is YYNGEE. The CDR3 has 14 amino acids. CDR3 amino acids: CASSVLADDQPQHF. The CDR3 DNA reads TGTGCCAGCAGCGTACTGGCAGATGATCAGCCCCAGCATTTT.

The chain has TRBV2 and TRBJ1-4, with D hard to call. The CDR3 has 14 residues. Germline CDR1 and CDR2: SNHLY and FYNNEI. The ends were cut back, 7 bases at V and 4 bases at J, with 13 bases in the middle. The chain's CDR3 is CASISWADNEKLFF. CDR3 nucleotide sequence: TGTGCCAGCATAAGTTGGGCAGATAATGAAAAACTGTTTTTT.

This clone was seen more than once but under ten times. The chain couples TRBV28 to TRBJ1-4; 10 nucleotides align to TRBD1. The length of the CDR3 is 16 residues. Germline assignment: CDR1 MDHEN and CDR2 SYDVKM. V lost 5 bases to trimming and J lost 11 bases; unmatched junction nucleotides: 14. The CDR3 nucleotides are TGTGCCAGCAGTACTTCTGACGGGACAGGGGTTCACAAACTGTTTTTT. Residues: CASSTSDGTGVHKLFF.

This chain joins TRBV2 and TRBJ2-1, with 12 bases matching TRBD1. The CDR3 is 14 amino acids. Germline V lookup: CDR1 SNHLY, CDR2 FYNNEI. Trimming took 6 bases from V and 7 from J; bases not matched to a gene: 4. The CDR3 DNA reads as TGTGCCAGCAGAGGGACAGGGGGCTGGAATGAGCAGTTCTTC. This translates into CASRGTGGWNEQFF.

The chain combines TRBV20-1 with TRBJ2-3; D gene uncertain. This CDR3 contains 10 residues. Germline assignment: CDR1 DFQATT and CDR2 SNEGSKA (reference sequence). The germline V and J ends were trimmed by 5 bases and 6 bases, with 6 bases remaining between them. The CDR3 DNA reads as TGCAGTGCTCCCGGGGATACGCAGTATTTT. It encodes CSAPGDTQYF.

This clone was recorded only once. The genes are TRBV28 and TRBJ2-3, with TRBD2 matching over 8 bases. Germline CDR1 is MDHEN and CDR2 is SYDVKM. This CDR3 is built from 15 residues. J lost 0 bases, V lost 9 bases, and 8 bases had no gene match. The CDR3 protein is CASPPSSGSTDTQYF. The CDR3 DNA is TGTGCCAGTCCCCCCTCTAGCGGGAGCACAGATACGCAGTATTTT.

CDR3 sequence (DNA): TGCGCCAGCAGCCAGTTACAGGATCAGCCCCAGCATTTT. As protein: CASSQLQDQPQHF. V usage is TRBV4-3 and J usage is TRBJ1-5; possibly TRBD1 for D (5 bases). The length of the CDR3 is 13 residues. Trimming left V 3 bases short and J 5 bases short, with 8 bases between. CDR1 is LGHNA and CDR2 is YSLEER in the germline V gene.

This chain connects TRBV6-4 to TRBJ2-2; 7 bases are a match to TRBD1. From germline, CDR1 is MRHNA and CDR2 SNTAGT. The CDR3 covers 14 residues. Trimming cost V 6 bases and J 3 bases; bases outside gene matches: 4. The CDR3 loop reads CASSDTGDTGELFF. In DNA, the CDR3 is TGTGCCAGCAGCGACACAGGGGACACCGGGGAGCTGTTTTTT.

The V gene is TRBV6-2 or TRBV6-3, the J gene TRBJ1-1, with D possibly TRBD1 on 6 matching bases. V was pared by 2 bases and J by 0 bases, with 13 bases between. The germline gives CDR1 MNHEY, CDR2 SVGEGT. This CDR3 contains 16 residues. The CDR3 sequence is CASSYDRTEMNTEAFF. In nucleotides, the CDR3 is TGTGCCAGCAGTTACGACCGGACAGAGATGAACACTGAAGCTTTCTTT.